The 17 T cell receptor beta chains reported below all come from one sample, sequenced in a study of T cells in Graves' hyperthyroidism and ophthalmopathy. It was RNA transcripts that yielded the amplified TCR beta CDR3 regions. HTBI primers were used for first-round RT-PCR of the TCR CDR3. MiXCR was run by TCRdb on the multiplex PCR reads, yielding one entry per CDR3 protein. The data show 500,000 or so distinct CDR3 sequences, with 17% seen just once and under 20% held by the top ten. The sequenced sample was blood. These receptors were collected from a woman under 30 with Graves' ophthalmopathy.

Only a few counts were recorded for this clonotype. The chain recombines TRBV5-5 with TRBJ1-4; D possibly corresponds to TRBD1 (6 bases). Trimming removed 5 bases from V and 6 bases from J, with 17 bases in between. Germline CDR1 reads SGHKS; CDR2 reads YYEKEE (reference sequence). The CDR3 length is 15 residues. CDR3: CASRLNRDTHEKLFF. CDR3 bases: TGTGCCAGCAGGCTGAACCGGGACACGCATGAAAAACTGTTTTTT.

This clonotype came up many times. The chain carries TRBV20-1 and TRBJ2-1, with TRBD2 matching 7 bases. The junction had 10 bases not matched to a gene; V was cut back by 5 bases and J by 0 bases. Germline loops: CDR1 DFQATT, CDR2 SNEGSKA (reference sequence). This CDR3 spans 16 amino acids. In DNA, the CDR3 is TGCAGTGCTCCTCTACTAGCGCCTAGCTCCTACAATGAGCAGTTCTTC. It translates to CSAPLLAPSSYNEQFF.

This clonotype was picked up many times. This sequence joins TRBV15 and TRBJ1-5; possibly TRBD1 for D (6 bases). Germline V gene data show CDR1 as LNHNV and CDR2 as YYDKDF (reference sequence). V lost 6 bases and J lost 0, with 12 bases in between. There are 15 residues in the CDR3. CDR3 residues: CATRPDRNSNQPQHF. The CDR3 nucleotides read TGTGCCACCAGGCCGGACAGAAATAGCAATCAGCCCCAGCATTTT.

Note on this clonotype: A much larger clone lies one base from this, so it may be a read error. The V call is TRBV30, the J call TRBJ2-3; 10 bases map to TRBD2. This CDR3 spans 16 amino acids. The germline V gene encodes CDR1 GTSNPN and CDR2 SVGIG (reference sequence). CDR3 residues: CTWRHGTSGVLDTQYF. In DNA, the CDR3 is TGTACCTGGAGACATGGAACTAGCGGGGTCCTAGATACGCAGTATTTT.

The rearrangement joins TRBV4-1 to TRBJ2-1, with 9 nucleotides matching TRBD2. Germline trimming cut 5 bases from V and 4 bases from J; bases unmatched to any gene: 9. CDR3 length: 16 residues. Germline CDR1 and CDR2: MGHRA and YSYEKL. The CDR3 reads CASSVGGGGAYNEQFF. The CDR3 nucleotides read TGCGCCAGCAGCGTCGGGGGCGGGGGGGCATACAATGAGCAGTTCTTC.

The chain is built from TRBV5-6 and TRBJ1-1; possible D gene TRBD1, 5 bases. V was trimmed by 1 base and J by 4 bases, leaving 20 bases between them. Germline V gives CDR1 SGHDT, CDR2 YYEEEE. The CDR3 extends over 17 amino acids. This chain's CDR3 is CASSLRQGWASATEAFF. The CDR3 DNA is TGTGCCAGCAGCTTGAGGCAGGGCTGGGCTAGCGCCACTGAAGCTTTCTTT.

This clonotype has more than one count but fewer than ten. The V call is TRBV28, the J call TRBJ1-1; D is ambiguous. This CDR3 is 12 amino acids long. Germline assignment: CDR1 MDHEN and CDR2 SYDVKM. V was trimmed by 2 bases and J by 8 bases, leaving 9 bases between them. Here the CDR3 reads CASSLPQREAFF. The CDR3 DNA reads as TGTGCCAGCAGTTTACCCCAGCGGGAAGCTTTCTTT.

This clonotype has ten or more counts. The chain couples TRBV28 to TRBJ1-5, with D tentatively TRBD1 (5 bases). Germline CDR1 is MDHEN and CDR2 is SYDVKM. With 5 bases removed from V and 4 bases from J, the gap between germline ends came to 9 bases. This CDR3 comprises 13 residues. The CDR3 region is CASSHGANQPQHF. In DNA, the CDR3 is TGTGCCAGCAGTCATGGGGCTAATCAGCCCCAGCATTTT.

The rearrangement joins TRBV20-1 to TRBJ1-1; unclear D gene. The V end lost 5 bases, the J end lost 6 bases, and 25 bases lay between the germline ends. This CDR3 region has 16 residues. The germline gives CDR1 DFQATT, CDR2 SNEGSKA (reference sequence). CDR3 in amino acids: CSAPTPLRAMGSEAFF. The CDR3 DNA is TGCAGTGCTCCCACCCCCTTGAGAGCGATGGGCTCTGAAGCTTTCTTT.

Notes on this clonotype: This may stem from a read error, because a much larger clone lies one nucleotide away. V and J are TRBV12-3 or TRBV12-4 and TRBJ2-3; 7 nucleotides match TRBD1. This CDR3 has 15 amino acids. The V and J ends lost 8 bases and 2 bases, in that order; junction bases with no gene match: 10. The CDR3 spells CASVKGAVFTDTQYF. CDR3 in DNA: TGTGCCAGCGTTAAGGGGGCGGTTTTCACAGATACGCAGTATTTT.

This clonotype has at least ten counts. The junction shows a germline mismatch at one end, possibly a read error. V and J are TRBV28 and TRBJ1-2; 7 positions agree with TRBD1. CDR3 length equals 17 residues. Germline CDR1 MDHEN, CDR2 SYDVKM. The CDR3 reads CASSLWETGTINYGYTF. CDR3 nucleotides: TGTGCCAGCAGCTTATGGGAGACAGGGACCATTAACTATGGCTACACCTTC.

This clonotype was found many times. The chain employs TRBV18 and TRBJ1-1; the D gene is possibly TRBD1 (5 bases). V lost 4 bases, J lost 6 bases, and 9 bases lay in between. Germline CDR1 is KGHSH and CDR2 is LQKENI. CDR3 length: 12 residues. The CDR3 DNA follows: TGTGCCAGCTCACTAGGGGTTCCTGAAGCTTTCTTT. This translates into CASSLGVPEAFF. Together with reference TRBV18 and TRBJ1-1, the CDR3 gives the full variable domain: NAGVMQNPRHLVRRRGQEARLRCSPMKGHSHVYWYRQLPEEGLKFMVYLQKENIIDESGMPKERFSAEFPKEGPSILRIQQVVRGDSAAYFCASSLGVPEAFFGQGTRLTVV.

This clonotype has ten or more counts. The J gene is TRBJ1-1, the V gene TRBV6-2 or TRBV6-3, with D possibly matching TRBD1 (5 bases). V gave up 0 bases and J gave up 5 bases, with 16 bases separating them. Germline CDR1 reads MNHEY; CDR2 reads SVGEGT. The CDR3 is 16 residues long. The CDR3 DNA reads as TGTGCCAGCAGTTACTCGACCACAGGTACGGGGACTGAAGCTTTCTTT. Translation: CASSYSTTGTGTEAFF.

The gene calls are TRBV6-9 and TRBJ1-3; no clear D. Trimming took 4 bases from V and 0 from J, leaving 4 bases between them. This CDR3 is built from 13 residues. From germline, CDR1 is MNHGY and CDR2 SVAAGI. The CDR3, as DNA: TGTGCCAGCAGTTTGCGCTCTGGAAACACCATATATTTT. Its translation: CASSLRSGNTIYF.

This clonotype showed up many times. V and J are TRBV27 and TRBJ2-7, with 10 bases fitting TRBD1. The CDR3 totals 14 residues. With V trimmed by 3 bases and J by 2 bases, 1 base remained unmatched. Germline V CDR1 and CDR2: MNHEY, SMNVEV (reference sequence). This CDR3 reads CASSFGTGAYEQYF. CDR3 nucleotide sequence: TGTGCCAGCAGTTTCGGGACAGGGGCCTACGAGCAGTACTTC.

V is TRBV7-6 and J is TRBJ1-1, with no clear D. This CDR3 is built from 14 residues. Per germline, CDR1 SGHVS and CDR2 FNYEAQ. With 5 bases removed from V and 6 bases from J, the gap between germline ends came to 16 bases. CDR3 sequence reads: CASSASGAGAEAFF. As DNA, the CDR3 is TGTGCCAGCAGCGCGTCGGGAGCCGGGGCTGAAGCTTTCTTT.

The chain recombines TRBV6-1 with TRBJ1-5, with a weak D call TRBD1 (5 bases). V lost 1 base and J lost 2, with 9 bases in between. Germline assignment: CDR1 MNHNS and CDR2 SASEGT. CDR3 size: 15 residues. CDR3 sequence (DNA): TGTGCCAGCAGTGAAGGCAGGGCTGGCAATCAGCCCCAGCATTTT. Translated, it gives CASSEGRAGNQPQHF.